These 5 T cell receptor beta chains originate from one sample sequenced in a study of blood T cell repertoires in COVID-19. Data came from immunoSEQ multiplex PCR; TCRdb stores just in-frame clones and leaves some out. The table includes approximately 160,000 clones, over 80% detected once. Input material: peripheral blood. The receptors were sampled from a woman at least 80 years old with active or convalescent COVID-19.

The rearrangement joins TRBV9 to TRBJ1-3; D not certain. V lost 0 bases, J lost 0 bases, and 10 bases lay in between. CDR3 length: 16 amino acids. Per germline, CDR1 SGDLS and CDR2 YYNGEE. The CDR3 reads CASSVVSGSSGNTIYF. The DNA for the CDR3 is TGTGCCAGCAGCGTAGTTTCGGGGAGCTCTGGAAACACCATATATTTT.

This clone has just a few counts. J is TRBJ1-3 and V is TRBV2; the D gene is possibly TRBD1 (5 bases). Germline CDR1 is SNHLY and CDR2 is FYNNEI. This CDR3 region has 13 residues. The V gene lost 8 bases and the J gene lost 0 bases, with 8 bases spanning the gap. As DNA, the CDR3 is TGTGCCAGCGTCAGGGACTCTGGAAACACCATATATTTT. Protein sequence: CASVRDSGNTIYF.

The table lists this clone with a few counts. This chain links TRBV19 with TRBJ2-3, with 10 bases identical to TRBD2. There are 18 residues in the CDR3. J was trimmed by 6 bases and V by 7 bases; bases with no gene match: 19. Germline CDR1 and CDR2: LNHDA and SQIVND (reference sequence). The CDR3 DNA reads TGTGCCAGTAACGGGCGGGTAGCGGGGGGCGGCGGGTTTGATACGCAGTATTTT. It yields the protein CASNGRVAGGGGFDTQYF.

The J gene is TRBJ2-2, the V gene TRBV13, with TRBD1 as a possible D gene (6 bases). Trimming removed 2 bases from V and 4 bases from J, with 11 bases in between. The CDR3 covers 15 residues. The germline CDR1 and CDR2 sequences are PRHDT and FYEKMQ (reference sequence). The CDR3 is CASSLNEDSTGELFF. The CDR3 coding sequence is TGTGCCAGCAGCTTAAACGAGGACAGCACCGGGGAGCTGTTTTTT.

The chain carries TRBV4-1 and TRBJ2-7; 11 positions match TRBD1. The length of the CDR3 is 17 residues. V lost 3 bases, J lost 3 bases, and 10 bases stayed unmatched. Germline V lookup: CDR1 MGHRA, CDR2 YSYEKL. CDR3 sequence: CASSQISGTGGFYEQYF. The CDR3, as DNA: TGCGCCAGCAGCCAGATCTCAGGGACAGGGGGGTTCTACGAGCAGTACTTC.